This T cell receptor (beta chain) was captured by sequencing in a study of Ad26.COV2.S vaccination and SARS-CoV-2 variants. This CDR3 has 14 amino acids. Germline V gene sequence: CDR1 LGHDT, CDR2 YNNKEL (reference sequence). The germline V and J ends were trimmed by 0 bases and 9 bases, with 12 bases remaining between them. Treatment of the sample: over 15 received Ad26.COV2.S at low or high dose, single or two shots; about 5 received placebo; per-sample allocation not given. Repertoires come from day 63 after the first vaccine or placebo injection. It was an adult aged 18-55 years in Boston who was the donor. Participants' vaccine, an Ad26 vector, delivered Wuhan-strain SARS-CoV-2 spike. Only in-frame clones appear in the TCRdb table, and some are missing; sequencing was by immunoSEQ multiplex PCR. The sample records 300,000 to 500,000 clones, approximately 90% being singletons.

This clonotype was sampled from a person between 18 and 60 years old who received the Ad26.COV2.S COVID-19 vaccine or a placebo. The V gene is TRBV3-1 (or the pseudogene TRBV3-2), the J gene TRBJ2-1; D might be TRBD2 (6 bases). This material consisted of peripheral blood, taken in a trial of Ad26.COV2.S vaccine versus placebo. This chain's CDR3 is CASSQETSLGEQFF. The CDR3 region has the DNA TGTGCCAGCAGCCAAGAGACTAGTCTTGGTGAGCAGTTCTTC.